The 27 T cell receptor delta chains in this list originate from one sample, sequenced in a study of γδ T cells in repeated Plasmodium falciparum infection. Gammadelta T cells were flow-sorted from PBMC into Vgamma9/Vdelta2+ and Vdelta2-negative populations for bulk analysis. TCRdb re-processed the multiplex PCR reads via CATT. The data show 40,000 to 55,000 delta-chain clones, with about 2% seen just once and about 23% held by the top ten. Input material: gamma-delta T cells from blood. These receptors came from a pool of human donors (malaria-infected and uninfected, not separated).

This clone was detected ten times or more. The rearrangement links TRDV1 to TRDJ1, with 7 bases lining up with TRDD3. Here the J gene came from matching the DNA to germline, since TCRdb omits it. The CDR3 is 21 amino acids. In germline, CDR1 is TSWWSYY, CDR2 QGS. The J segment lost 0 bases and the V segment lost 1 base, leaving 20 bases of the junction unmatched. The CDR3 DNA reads TGTGCTCTTGGGGAACGGGCCCGCAAGCCTCTGGGGGCCCTCTACACCGATAAACTCATCTTT. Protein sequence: CALGERARKPLGALYTDKLIF.

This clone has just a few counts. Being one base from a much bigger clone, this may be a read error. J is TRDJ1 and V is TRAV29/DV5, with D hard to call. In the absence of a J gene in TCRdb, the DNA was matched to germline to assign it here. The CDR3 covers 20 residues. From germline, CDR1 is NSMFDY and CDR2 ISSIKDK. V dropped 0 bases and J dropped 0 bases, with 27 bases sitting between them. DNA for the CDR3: TGTGCAGCAAGCGAAGGCCTCCCTCCCCGAGCTGCATTCGACACCGATAAACTCATCTTT. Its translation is CAASEGLPPRAAFDTDKLIF.

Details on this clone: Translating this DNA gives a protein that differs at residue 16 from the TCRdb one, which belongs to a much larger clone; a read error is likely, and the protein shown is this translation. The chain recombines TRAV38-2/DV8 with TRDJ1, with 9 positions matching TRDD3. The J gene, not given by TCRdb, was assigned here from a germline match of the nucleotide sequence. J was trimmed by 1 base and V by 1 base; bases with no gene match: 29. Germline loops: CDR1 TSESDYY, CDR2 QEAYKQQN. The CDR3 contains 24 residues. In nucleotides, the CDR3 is TGTGCTTATAGGAGCTTCGAATACTTCCAAGCTACGTACTGGGGGACACCGGCCACCGATAAACTCATCTTT. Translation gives CAYRSFEYFQATYWGTPATDKLIF.

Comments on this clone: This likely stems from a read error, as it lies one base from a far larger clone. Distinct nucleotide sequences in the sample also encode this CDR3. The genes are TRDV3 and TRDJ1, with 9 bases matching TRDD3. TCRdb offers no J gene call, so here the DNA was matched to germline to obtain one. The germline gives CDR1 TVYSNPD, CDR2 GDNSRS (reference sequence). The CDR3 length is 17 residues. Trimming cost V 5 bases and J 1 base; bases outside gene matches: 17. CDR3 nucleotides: TGTGCCCTTGATCTCCGGGGGATACCACTTCGCACCGATAAACTCATCTTT. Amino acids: CALDLRGIPLRTDKLIF. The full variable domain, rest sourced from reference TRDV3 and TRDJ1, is CDKVTQSSPDQTVASGSEVVLLCTYDTVYSNPDLFWYRIRPDYSFQFVFYGDNSRSEGADFTQGRFSVKHILTQKAFHLVISPVRTEDSATYYCALDLRGIPLRTDKLIFGKGTRVTVEP.

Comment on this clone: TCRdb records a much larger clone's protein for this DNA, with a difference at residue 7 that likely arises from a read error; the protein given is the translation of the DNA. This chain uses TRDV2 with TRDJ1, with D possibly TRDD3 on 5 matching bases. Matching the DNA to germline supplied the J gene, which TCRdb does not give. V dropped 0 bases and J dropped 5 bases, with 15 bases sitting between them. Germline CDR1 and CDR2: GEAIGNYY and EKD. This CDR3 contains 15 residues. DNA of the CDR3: TGTGCCTGTGACACCGTGGCAACCAGGGGAGATAAACTCATCTTT. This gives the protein CACDTVATRGDKLIF.

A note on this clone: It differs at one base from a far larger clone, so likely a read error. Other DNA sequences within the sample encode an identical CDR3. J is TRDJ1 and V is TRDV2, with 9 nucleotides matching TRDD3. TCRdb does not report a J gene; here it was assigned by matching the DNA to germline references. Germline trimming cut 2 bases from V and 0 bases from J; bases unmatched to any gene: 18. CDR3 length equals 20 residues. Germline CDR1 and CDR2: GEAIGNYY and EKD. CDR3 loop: CACDRLLGDSLDRHTDKLIF. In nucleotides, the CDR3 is TGTGCCTGTGACAGACTGCTGGGGGATTCACTAGACCGACACACCGATAAACTCATCTTT.

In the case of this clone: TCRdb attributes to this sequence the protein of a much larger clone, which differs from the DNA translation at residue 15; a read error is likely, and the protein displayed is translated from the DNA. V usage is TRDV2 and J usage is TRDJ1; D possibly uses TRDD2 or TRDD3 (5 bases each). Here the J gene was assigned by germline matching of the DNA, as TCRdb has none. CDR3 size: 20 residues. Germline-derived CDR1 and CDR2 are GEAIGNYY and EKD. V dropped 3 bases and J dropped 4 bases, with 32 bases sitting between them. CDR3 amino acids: CACDSVAVRGASLYNDKLIF. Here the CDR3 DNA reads TGTGCCTGTGACTCGGTCGCCGTTCGGGGGGCTTCCCTGTACAACGATAAACTCATCTTT.

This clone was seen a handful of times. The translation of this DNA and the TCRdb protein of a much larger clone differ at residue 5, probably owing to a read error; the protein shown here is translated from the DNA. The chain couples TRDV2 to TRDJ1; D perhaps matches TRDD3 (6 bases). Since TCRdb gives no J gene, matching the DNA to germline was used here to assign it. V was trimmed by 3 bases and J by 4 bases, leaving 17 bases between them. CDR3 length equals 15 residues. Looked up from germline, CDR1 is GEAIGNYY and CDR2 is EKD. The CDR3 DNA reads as TGTGCCTGTGACTCCCTGGGGAGCGGACGCGATAAACTCATCTTT. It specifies CACDSLGSGRDKLIF.

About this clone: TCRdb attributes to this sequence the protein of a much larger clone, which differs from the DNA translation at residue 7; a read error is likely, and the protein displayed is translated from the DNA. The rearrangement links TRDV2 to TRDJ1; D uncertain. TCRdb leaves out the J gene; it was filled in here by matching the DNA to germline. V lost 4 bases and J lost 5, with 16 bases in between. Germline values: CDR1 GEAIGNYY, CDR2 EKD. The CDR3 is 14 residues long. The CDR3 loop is CACEPMEELDKLIF. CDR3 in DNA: TGTGCCTGTGAGCCTATGGAGGAATTAGATAAACTCATCTTT.

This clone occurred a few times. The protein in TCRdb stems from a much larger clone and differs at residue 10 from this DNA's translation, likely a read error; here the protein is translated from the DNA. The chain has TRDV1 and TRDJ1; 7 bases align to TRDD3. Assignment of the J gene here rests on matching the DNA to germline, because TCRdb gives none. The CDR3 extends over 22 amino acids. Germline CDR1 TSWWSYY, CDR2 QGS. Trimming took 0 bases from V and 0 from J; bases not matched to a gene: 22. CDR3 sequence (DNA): TGTGCTCTTGGGGAACTTGTGCTCATGAGTACTCTGGGGGCTACGTACACCGATAAACTCATCTTT. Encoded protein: CALGELVLMSTLGATYTDKLIF.

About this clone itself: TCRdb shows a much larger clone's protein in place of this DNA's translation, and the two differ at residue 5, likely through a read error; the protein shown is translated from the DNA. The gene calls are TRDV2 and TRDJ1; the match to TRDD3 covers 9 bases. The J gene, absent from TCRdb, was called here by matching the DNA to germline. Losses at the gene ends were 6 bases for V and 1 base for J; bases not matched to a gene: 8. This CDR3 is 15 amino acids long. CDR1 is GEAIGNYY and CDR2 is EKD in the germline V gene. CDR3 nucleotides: TGTGCCTGTAACCGACTGGGGGAACCCACCGATAAACTCATCTTT. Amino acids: CACNRLGEPTDKLIF.

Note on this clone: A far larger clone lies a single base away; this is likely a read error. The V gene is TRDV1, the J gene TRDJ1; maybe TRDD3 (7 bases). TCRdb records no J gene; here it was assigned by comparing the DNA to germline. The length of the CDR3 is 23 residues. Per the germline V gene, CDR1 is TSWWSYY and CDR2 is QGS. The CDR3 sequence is CALGEQLLRPSNYWGSYTDKLIF. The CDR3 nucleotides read TGTGCTCTCGGGGAACAGCTCCTACGCCCATCAAATTACTGGGGATCGTACACCGATAAACTCATCTTT.

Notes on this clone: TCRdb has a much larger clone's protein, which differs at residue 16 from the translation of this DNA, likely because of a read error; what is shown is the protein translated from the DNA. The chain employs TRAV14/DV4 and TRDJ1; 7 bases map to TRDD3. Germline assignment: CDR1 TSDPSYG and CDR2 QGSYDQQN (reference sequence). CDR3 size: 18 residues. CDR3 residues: CAMRENAGDVAYTDKPIF. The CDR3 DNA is TGTGCAATGAGAGAGAATGCGGGGGATGTAGCTTACACCGATAAACCCATCTTT.

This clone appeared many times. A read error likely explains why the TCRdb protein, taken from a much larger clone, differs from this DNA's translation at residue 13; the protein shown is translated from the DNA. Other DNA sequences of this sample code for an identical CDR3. The CDR3 coding sequence is TGTGCTCTTTGTCTGATCCATGACTGGCGTCGGGACCAGAAACTCATCTTT. It is translated as CALCLIHDWRRDQKLIF. This sequence joins TRDV1 and TRDJ1; D is perhaps TRDD3 (5 bases). TCRdb does not report a J gene; here it was assigned by matching the DNA to germline references. Germline assignment: CDR1 TSWWSYY and CDR2 QGS. Deletions cut 8 bases from V and 8 bases from J, with 30 bases between. The CDR3 consists of 17 residues.

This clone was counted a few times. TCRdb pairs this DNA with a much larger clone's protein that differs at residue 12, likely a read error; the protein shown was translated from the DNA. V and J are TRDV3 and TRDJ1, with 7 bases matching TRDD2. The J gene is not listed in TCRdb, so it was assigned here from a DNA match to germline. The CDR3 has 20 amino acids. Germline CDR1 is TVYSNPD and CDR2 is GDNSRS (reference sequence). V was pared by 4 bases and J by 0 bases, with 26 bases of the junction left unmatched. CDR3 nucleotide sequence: TGTGCCTGTAAAAAACTTCCTATTTGGGTGCTGGAGGCCCACACCGATAAACTCATCTTT. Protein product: CACKKLPIWVLEAHTDKLIF.

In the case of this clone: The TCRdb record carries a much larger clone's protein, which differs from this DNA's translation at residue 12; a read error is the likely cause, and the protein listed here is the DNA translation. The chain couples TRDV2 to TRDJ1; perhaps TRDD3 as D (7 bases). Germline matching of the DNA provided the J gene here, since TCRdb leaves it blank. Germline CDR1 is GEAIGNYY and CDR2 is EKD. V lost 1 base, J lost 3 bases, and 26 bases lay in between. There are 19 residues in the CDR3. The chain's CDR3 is CACDTLRGGHPSEPDKLIF. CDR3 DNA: TGTGCCTGTGACACATTGCGTGGGGGACACCCTTCCGAGCCCGATAAACTCATCTTT.

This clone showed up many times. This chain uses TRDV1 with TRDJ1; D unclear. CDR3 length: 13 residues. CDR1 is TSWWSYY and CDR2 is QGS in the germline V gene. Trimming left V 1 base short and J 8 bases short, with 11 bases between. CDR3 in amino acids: CALGERVIGKLIF. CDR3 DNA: TGTGCTCTTGGGGAACGAGTGATTGGGAAACTCATCTTT.

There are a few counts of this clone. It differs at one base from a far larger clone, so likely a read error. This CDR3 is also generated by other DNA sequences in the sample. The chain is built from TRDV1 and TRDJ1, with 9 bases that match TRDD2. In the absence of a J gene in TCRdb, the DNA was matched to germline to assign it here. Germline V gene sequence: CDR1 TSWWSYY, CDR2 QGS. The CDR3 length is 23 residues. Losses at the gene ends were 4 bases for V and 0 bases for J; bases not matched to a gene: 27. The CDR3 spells CALGAPGPPSYLPIIRYTDKLIF. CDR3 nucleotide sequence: TGTGCTCTTGGGGCCCCAGGGCCCCCTTCCTACTTGCCCATTATACGGTACACCGATAAACTCATCTTT.

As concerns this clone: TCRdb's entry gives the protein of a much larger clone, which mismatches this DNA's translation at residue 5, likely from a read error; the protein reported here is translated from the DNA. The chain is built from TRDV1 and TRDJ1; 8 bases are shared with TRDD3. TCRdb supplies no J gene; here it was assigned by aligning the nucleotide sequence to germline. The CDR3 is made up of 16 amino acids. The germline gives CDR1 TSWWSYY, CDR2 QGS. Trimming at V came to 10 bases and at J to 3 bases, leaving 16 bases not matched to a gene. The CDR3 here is CAPNHGRGISADKLIF. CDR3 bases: TGTGCTCCCAACCACGGACGGGGGATATCGGCCGATAAACTCATCTTT.

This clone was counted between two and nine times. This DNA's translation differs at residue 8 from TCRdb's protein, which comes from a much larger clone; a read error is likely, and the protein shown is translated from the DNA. The CDR3 DNA sequence: TGTGCTCTTGGGGAGCGGCTCCTGTACTGGGGACCTTACCGCACCGATAAACTCATCTTT. Encoded protein: CALGERLLYWGPYRTDKLIF. This rearrangement joins TRDV1 to TRDJ1, with TRDD3 identical over 7 bases. TCRdb does not report a J gene; here it was assigned by matching the DNA to germline references. CDR1 and CDR2 (germline): TSWWSYY, QGS. With 3 bases clipped from V and 1 base from J, the junction kept 20 bases outside the gene matches. CDR3 size: 20 residues.

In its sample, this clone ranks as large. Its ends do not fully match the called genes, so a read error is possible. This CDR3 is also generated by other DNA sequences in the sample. CDR3 sequence: CALWDNKFRCSPYTDKLIF. The DNA of the CDR3 is TGTGCTCTTTGGGACAATAAATTTCGCTGTTCCCCGTACACCGATAAACTCATCTTT. The rearrangement joins TRDV1 to TRDJ1, with D uncertain. Germline lookup yields CDR1 TSWWSYY and CDR2 QGS. There are 19 residues in the CDR3.

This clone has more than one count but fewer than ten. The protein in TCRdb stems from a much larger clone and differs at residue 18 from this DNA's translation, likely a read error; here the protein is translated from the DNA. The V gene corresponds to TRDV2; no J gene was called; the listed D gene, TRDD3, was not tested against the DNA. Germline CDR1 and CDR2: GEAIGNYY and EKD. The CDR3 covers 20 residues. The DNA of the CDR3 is TGTGCCTGTGACTCGGTCGCCGTTCGGGGGGCTTCCCTGTACACCGATAAACACATCTTT. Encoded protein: CACDSVAVRGASLYTDKHIF.

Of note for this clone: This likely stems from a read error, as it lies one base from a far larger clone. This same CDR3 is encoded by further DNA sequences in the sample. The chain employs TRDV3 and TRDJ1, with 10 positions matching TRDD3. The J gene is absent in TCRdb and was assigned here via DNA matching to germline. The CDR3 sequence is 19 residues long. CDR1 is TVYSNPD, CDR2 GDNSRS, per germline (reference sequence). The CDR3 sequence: CAFPPFLFGGYSDTDKLIF. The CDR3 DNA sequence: TGTGCCTTCCCCCCCTTCCTGTTTGGGGGATACTCGGACACTGATAAACTCATCTTT.

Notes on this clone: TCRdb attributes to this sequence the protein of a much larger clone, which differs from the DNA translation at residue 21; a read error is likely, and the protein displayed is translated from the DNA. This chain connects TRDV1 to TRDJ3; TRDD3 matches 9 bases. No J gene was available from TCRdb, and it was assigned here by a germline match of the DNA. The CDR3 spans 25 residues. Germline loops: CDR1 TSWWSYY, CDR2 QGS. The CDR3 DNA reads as TGTGCTCTTGGGGTCCGGCGGGAAGTAGGGGTACTGGGGGAGCGGAGCTCCTGGGACACCCAACAGATGTTTTTC. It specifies CALGVRREVGVLGERSSWDTQQMFF.

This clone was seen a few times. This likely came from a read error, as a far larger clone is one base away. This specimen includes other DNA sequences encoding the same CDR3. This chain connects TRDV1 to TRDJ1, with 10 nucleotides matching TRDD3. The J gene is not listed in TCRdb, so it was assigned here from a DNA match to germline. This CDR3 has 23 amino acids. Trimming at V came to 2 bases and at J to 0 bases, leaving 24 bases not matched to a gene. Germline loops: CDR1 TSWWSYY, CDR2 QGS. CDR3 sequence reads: CALGEGTYLYWGILIPNTDKLIF. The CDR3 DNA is TGTGCTCTTGGGGAAGGAACCTACCTCTATTGGGGGATACTAATACCGAACACCGATAAACTCATCTTT.

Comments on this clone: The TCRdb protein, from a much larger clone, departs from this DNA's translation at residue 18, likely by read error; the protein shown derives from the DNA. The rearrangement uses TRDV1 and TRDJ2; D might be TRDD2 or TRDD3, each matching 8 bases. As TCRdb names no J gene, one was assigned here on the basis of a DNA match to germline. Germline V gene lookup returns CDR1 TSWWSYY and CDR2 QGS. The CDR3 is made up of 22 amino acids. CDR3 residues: CALGELGSSYVGYAPLTVQLFF. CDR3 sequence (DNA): TGTGCTCTTGGGGAACTAGGTTCTTCCTACGTGGGATACGCGCCTTTGACAGTACAACTCTTCTTT.

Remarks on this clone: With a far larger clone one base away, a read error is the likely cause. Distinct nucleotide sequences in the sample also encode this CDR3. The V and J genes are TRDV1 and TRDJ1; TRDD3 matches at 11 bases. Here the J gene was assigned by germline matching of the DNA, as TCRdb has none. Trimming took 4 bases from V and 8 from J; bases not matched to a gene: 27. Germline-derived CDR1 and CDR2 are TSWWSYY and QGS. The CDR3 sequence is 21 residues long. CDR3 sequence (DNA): TGTGCTCTTGGGGCCCCGTTCCTACGGACGGTACTGGGGGATATTTCAGTAAAACTCATCTTT. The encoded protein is CALGAPFLRTVLGDISVKLIF.